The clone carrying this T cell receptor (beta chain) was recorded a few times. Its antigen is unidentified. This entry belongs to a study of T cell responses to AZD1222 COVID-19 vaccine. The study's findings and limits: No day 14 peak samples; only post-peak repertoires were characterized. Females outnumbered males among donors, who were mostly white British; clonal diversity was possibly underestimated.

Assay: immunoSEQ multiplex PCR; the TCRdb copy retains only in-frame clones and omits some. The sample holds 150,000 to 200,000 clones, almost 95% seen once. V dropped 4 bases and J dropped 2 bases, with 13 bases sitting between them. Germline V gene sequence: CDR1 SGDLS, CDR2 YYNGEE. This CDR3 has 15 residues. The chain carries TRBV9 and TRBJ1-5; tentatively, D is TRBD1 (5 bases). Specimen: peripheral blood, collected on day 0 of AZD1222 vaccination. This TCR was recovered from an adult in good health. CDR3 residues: CASSPMTVRNQPQHF. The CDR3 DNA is TGTGCCAGCAGCCCGATGACAGTTCGCAATCAGCCCCAGCATTTT.